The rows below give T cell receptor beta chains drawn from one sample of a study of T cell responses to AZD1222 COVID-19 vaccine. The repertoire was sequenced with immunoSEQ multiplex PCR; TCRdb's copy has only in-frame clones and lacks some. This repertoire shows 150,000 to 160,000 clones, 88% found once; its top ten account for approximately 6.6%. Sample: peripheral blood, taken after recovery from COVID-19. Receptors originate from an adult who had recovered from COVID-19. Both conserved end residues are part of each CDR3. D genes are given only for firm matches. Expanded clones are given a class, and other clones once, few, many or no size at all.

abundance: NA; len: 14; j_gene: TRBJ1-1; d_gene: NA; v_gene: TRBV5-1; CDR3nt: TGCGCCAGCAGCCCTACCGGACAGAATGGTGAAGCTTTCTTT; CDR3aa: CASSPTGQNGEAFF
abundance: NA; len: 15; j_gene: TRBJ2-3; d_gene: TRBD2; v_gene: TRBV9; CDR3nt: TGTGCCAGCAGCGCCACTAGCGCGATCACAGATACGCAGTATTTT; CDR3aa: CASSATSAITDTQYF
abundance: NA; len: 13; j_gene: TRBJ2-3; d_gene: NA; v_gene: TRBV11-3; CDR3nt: TGTGCCAGCAGCTCCTACGACACAGATACGCAGTATTTT; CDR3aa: CASSSYDTDTQYF
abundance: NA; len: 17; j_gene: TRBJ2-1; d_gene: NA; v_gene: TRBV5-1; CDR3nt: TGCGCCAGCAGCCCACCCCTCCCGGGACTCCACCAGTCGGAGCAGTTCTTC; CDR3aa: CASSPPLPGLHQSEQFF
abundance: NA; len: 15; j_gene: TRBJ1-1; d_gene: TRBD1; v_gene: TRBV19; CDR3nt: TGTGCCAGTAGTTCTACAGGGGGCGGAAACACTGAAGCTTTCTTT; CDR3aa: CASSSTGGGNTEAFF
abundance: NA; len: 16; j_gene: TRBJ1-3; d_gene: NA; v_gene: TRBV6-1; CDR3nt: TGTGCCAGCAGTGGGTCCGGCGCCTCAGCTGGAAACACCATATATTTT; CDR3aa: CASSGSGASAGNTIYF
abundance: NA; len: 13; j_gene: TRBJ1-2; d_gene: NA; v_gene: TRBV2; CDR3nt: TGTGCCAGCAGTGAGGTCCCCATTGGTGGCTACACCTTC; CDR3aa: CASSEVPIGGYTF
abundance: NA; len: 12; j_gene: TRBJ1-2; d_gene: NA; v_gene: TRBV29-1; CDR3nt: TGCAGCGTTCTGGAACCCCGCTATGGCTACACCTTC; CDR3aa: CSVLEPRYGYTF
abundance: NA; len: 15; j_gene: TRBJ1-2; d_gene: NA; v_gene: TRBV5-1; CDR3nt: TGCGCCAGCAGCTTGGCCAGGTCCGGGGCAAAAGGCTACACCTTC; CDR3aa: CASSLARSGAKGYTF
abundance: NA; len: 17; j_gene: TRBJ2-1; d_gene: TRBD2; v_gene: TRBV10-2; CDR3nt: TGCGCCAGCAGCCCTCCTTTAGCGGGGAGCTCCTACAATGAGCAGTTCTTC; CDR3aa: CASSPPLAGSSYNEQFF
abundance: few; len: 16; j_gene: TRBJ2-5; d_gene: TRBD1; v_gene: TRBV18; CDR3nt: TGTGCCAGCTCATCCGGGGCAGGGGGCTTCCAAGAGACCCAGTACTTC; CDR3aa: CASSSGAGGFQETQYF
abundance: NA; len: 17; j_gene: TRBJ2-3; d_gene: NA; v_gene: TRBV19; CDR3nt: TGTGCATCCGGGGGGCAGGGGCGAAGGCCGGGGGCAGATACGCAGTATTTT; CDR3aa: CASGGQGRRPGADTQYF
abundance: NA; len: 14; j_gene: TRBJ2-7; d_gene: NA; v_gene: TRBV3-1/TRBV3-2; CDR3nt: TGTGCCAGCAGCCTACTAGGGGCGGCCTACGAGCAGTACTTC; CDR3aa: CASSLLGAAYEQYF
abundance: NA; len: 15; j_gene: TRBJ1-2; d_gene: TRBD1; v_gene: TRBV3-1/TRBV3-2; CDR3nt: TGTGCCAGCAGCCAACGGACAGGGGGCGACTATGGCTACACCTTC; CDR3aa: CASSQRTGGDYGYTF
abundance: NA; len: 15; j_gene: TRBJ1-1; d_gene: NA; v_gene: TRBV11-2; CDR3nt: TGTGCCAGCAGCTTAGATCGCCCTCGGGGGACTGAAGCTTTCTTT; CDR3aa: CASSLDRPRGTEAFF
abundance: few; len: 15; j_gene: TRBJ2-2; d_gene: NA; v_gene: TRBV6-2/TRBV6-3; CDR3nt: TGTGCCAGCAGTCCCCTTCGACGGGACACCGGGGAGCTGTTTTTT; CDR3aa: CASSPLRRDTGELFF
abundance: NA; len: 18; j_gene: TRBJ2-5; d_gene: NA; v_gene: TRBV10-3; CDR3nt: TGTGCCATCAGTGAGATTAAGCTCAATCGGGGGATCCAAGAGACCCAGTACTTC; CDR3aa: CAISEIKLNRGIQETQYF
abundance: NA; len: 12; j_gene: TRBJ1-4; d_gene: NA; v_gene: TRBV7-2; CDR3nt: TGTGCCAGCAGCTTAGTAGGGGAAAAACTGTTTTTT; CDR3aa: CASSLVGEKLFF
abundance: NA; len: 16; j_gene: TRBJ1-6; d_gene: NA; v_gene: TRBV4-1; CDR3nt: TGCGCCAGCAGCCAAGATCTGGGGGGCCTGCTCATGCCCCTCCACTTT; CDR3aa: CASSQDLGGLLMPLHF
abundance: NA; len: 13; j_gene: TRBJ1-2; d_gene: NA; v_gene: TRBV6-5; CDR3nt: TGTGCCAGCAGACCGGGACGGTCCTATGGCTACACCTTC; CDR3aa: CASRPGRSYGYTF
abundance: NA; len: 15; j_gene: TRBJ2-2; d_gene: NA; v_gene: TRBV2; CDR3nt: TGTGCCAGCACCGGACACGGGCGCTTCACCGGGGAGCTGTTTTTT; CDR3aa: CASTGHGRFTGELFF
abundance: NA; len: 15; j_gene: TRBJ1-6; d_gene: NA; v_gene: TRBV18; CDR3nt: TGTGCCAGCCGGCCGAACACGGGAGGTAATTCACCCCTCCACTTT; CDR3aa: CASRPNTGGNSPLHF
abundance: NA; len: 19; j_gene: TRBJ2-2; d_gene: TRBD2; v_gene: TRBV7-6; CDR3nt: TGTGCCAGCAGCCTTGGCGCGGGACTAGCGGGAGTAAGCACCGGGGAGCTGTTTTTT; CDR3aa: CASSLGAGLAGVSTGELFF
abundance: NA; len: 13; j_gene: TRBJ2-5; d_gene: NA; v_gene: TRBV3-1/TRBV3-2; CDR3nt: TGTGCCAGCAGCCCCCCCGCCCAAGAGACCCAGTACTTC; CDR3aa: CASSPPAQETQYF
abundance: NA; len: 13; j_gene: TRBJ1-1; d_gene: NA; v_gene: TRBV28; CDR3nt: TGTGCCAGCAGTCCCGACCCAAGTACTGAAGCTTTCTTT; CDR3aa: CASSPDPSTEAFF
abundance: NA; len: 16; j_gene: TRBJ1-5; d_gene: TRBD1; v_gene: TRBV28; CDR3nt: TGTGCCAGCAGTTCCCCTCGACAGGGGAACAATCAGCCCCAGCATTTT; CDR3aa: CASSSPRQGNNQPQHF
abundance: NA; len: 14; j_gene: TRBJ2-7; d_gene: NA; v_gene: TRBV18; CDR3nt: TGTGCCAGCTCACCACCGACTCAAGCCTACGAGCAGTACTTC; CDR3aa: CASSPPTQAYEQYF
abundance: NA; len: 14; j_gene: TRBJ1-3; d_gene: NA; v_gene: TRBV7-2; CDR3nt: TGTGCCAGCAGCTCTAGGTTAACGGGAAACACCATATATTTT; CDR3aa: CASSSRLTGNTIYF
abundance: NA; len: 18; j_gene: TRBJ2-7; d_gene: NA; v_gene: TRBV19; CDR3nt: TGTGCCAGTAGTATAGATGCCACTAGAATGCAGGGTCCCCACGAGCAGTACTTC; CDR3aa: CASSIDATRMQGPHEQYF
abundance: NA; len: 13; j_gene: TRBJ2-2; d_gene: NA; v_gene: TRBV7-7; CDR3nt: TGTGCCAGCAGCTTAGTTGCGGTCGGGGAGCTGTTTTTT; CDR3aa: CASSLVAVGELFF
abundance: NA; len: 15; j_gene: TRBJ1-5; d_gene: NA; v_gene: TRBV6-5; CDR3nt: TGTGCCAGCAGCCGAGGGACGGGTAGCAATCAGCCCCAGCATTTT; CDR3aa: CASSRGTGSNQPQHF
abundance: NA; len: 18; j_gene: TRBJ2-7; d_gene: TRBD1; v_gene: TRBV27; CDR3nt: TGTGCCAGCAGTTTAATGGTAGTATACAGGGGGCATTTCTACGAGCAGTACTTC; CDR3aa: CASSLMVVYRGHFYEQYF
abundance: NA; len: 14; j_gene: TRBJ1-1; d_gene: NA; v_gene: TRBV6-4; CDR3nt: TGTGCCAGCAGTGACGGCAGGCGGAACACTGAAGCTTTCTTT; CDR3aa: CASSDGRRNTEAFF
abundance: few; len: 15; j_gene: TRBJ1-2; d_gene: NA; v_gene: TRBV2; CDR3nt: TGTGCCAGCAGTGATTCCTTAGACAGCACGACGGGCTACACCTTC; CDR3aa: CASSDSLDSTTGYTF
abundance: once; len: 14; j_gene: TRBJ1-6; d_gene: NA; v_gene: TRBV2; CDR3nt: TGTGCCAGCAGTGAGGAGGGGAGGAATTCACCCCTCCACTTT; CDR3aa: CASSEEGRNSPLHF
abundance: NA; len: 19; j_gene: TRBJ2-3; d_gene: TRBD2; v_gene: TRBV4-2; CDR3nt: TGTGCCAGCAGCCAAGCTCCGGCATCAGCGGGGGGGCGGGCAGATACGCAGTATTTT; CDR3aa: CASSQAPASAGGRADTQYF
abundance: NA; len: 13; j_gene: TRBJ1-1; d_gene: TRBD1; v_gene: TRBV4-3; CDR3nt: TGCGCCAGCAGCCAAGATAGAGGACAGGGGGCTATATTT; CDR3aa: CASSQDRGQGAIF
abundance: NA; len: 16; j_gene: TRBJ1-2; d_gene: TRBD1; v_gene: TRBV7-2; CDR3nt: TGTGCCAGCAGCTCCCTAACGACAGGGAGGAGCTATGGCTACACCTTC; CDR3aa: CASSSLTTGRSYGYTF
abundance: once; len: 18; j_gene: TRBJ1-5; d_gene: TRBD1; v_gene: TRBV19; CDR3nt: TGTGCCAGTAGTATCCGTCCCAGGGGGCTAGAAAGCAATCAGCCCCAGCATTTT; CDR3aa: CASSIRPRGLESNQPQHF
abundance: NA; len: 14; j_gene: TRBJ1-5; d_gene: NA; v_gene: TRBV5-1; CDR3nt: TGCGCCAGCAGCTTGGAAGGGGGAGGCCAGCCCCAGCATTTT; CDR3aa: CASSLEGGGQPQHF
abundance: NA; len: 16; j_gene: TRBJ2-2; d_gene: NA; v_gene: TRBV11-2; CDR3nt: TGTGCCAGCAGAGCACTGGGAGCGTCTTACACCGGGGAGCTGTTTTTT; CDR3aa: CASRALGASYTGELFF
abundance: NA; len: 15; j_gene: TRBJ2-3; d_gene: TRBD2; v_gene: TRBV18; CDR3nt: TGTGCCAGCTCCCCCTCTAGCGGGCATCCAGATACGCAGTATTTT; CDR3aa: CASSPSSGHPDTQYF
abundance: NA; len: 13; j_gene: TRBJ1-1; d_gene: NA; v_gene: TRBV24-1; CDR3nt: TGTGCCACCAGTGATTCAAGGGGTTCTGAAGCTTTCTTT; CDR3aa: CATSDSRGSEAFF
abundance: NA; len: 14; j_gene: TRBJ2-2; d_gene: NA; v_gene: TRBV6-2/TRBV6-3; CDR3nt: TGTGCCAGCAGCGAGGTTCTGAACACCGGGGAGCTGTTTTTT; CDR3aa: CASSEVLNTGELFF
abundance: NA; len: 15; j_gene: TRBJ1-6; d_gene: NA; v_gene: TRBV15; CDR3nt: TGTGCCACCAGCAGAGATTCCAGGGCCGGCTCACCCCTCCACTTT; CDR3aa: CATSRDSRAGSPLHF
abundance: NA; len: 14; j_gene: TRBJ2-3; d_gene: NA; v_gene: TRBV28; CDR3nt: TGTGCCAGCAGTCAGCGACCAAGCACAGATACGCAGTATTTT; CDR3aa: CASSQRPSTDTQYF
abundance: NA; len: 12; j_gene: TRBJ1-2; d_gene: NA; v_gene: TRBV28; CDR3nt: TGTGCCATTCAGGACGGTAACTATGGCTACACCTTC; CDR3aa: CAIQDGNYGYTF
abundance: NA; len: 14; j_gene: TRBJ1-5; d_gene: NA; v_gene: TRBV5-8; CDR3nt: TGTGCCACCCGAACACGATATAGCAATCAGCCCCAGCATTTT; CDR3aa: CATRTRYSNQPQHF
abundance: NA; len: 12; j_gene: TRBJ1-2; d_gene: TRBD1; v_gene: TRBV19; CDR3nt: TGTGCCAGTATCGGGACAGGGTTCGGCTACACCTTC; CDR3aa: CASIGTGFGYTF
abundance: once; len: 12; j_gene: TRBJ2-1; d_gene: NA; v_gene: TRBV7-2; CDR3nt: TGTGCCAGCAGCTTAGAGCGGAATGAGCAGTTCTTC; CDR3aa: CASSLERNEQFF
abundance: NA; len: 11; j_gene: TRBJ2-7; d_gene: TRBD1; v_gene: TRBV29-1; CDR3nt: TGCAGCGTGACCGGGACAGGGAGGCAGTACTTC; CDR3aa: CSVTGTGRQYF
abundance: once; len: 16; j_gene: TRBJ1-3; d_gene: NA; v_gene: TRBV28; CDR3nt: TGTGCCAGCAGTCCTCCGGGACTGCACTCTGGAAACACCATATATTTT; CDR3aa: CASSPPGLHSGNTIYF
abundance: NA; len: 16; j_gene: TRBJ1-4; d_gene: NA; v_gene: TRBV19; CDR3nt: TGTGCCGCGCATGGGGGACCGGGACATCAAAATGAAAAACTGTTTTTT; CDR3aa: CAAHGGPGHQNEKLFF
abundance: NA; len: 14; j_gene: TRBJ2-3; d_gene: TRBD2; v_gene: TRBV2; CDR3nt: TGTGCCAGCAACGTTGGACTAGGGACAGATACGCAGTATTTT; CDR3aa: CASNVGLGTDTQYF
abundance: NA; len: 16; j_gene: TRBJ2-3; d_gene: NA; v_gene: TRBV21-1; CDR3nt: TGTGCCAGCAGCAAAGCGCAGGACAGGGGCACAGATACGCAGTATTTT; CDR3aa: CASSKAQDRGTDTQYF
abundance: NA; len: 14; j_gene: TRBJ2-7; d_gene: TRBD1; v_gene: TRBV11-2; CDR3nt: TGTGCCAGCAGCTCCCCCAGGGGGTGGAACGAGCAGTACTTC; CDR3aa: CASSSPRGWNEQYF
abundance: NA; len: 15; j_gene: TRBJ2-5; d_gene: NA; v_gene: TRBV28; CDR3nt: TGTGCCAGCAGTCCCCGGACGGTGGCCCAAGAGACCCAGTACTTC; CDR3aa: CASSPRTVAQETQYF
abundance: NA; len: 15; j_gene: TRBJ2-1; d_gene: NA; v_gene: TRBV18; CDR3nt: TGTGCCAGCTCACCAATGGTAGGTTCCTCCGATGAGCAGTTCTTC; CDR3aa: CASSPMVGSSDEQFF